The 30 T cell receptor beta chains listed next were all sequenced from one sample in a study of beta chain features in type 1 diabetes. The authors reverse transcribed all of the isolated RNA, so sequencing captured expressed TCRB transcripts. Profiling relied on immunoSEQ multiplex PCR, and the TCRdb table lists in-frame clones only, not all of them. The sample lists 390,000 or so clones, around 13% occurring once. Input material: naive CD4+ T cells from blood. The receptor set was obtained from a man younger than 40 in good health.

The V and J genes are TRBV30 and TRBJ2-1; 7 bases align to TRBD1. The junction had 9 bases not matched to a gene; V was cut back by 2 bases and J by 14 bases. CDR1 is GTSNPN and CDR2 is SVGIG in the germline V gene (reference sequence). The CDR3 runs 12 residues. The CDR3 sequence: CAWSPRGDRKFF. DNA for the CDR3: TGTGCCTGGAGTCCACGAGGGGACAGAAAGTTCTTC.

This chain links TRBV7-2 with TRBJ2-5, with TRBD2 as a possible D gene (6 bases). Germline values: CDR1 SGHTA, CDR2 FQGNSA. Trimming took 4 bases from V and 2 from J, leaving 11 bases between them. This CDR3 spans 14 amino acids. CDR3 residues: CASSSPGTQETQYF. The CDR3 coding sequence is TGTGCCAGCAGCTCACCCGGGACTCAAGAGACCCAGTACTTC.

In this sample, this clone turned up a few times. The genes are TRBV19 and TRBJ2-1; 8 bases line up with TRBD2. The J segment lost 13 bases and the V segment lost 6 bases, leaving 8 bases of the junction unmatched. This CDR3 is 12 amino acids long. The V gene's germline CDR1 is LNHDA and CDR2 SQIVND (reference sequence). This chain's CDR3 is CASSTAGVSQFF. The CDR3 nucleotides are TGTGCCAGTAGCACAGCGGGAGTTTCACAGTTCTTC.

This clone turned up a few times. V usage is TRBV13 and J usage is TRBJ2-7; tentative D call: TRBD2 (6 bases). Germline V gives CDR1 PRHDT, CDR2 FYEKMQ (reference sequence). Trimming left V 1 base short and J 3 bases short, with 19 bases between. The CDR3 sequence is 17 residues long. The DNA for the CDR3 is TGTGCCAGCAGCTTAGCCGGGTTAAGGTTCGGGGGCTACGAGCAGTACTTC. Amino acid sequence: CASSLAGLRFGGYEQYF.

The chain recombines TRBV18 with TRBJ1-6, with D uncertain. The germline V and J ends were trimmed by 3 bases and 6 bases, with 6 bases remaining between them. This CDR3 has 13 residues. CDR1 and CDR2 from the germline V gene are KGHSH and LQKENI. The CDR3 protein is CASSPGRNSPLHF. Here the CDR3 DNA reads TGTGCCAGCTCACCGGGTCGTAATTCACCCCTCCACTTT.

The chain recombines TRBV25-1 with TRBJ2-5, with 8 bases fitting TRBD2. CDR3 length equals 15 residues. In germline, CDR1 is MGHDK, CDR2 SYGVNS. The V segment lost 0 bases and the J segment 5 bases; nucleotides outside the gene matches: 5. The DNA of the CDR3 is TGTGCCAGCAGTGAATATCCGGGAGGGTGGGAGACCCAGTACTTC. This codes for CASSEYPGGWETQYF.

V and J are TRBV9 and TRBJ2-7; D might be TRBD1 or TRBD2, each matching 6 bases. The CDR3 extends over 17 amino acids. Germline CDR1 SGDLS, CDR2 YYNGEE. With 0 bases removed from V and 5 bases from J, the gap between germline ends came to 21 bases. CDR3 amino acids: CASSVVHGGLGADEQYV. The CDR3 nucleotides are TGTGCCAGCAGCGTAGTTCACGGGGGACTGGGGGCGGACGAGCAGTACGTC.

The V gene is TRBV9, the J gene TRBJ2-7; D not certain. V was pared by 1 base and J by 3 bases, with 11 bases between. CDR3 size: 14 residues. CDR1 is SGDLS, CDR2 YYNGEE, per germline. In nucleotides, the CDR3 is TGTGCCAGCAGCGTAACATCGTTGAACTACGAGCAGTACTTC. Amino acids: CASSVTSLNYEQYF. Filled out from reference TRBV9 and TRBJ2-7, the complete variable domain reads DSGVTQTPKHLITATGQRVTLRCSPRSGDLSVYWYQQSLDQGLQFLIQYYNGEERAKGNILERFSAQQFPDLHSELNLSSLELGDSALYFCASSVTSLNYEQYFGPGTRLTVT.

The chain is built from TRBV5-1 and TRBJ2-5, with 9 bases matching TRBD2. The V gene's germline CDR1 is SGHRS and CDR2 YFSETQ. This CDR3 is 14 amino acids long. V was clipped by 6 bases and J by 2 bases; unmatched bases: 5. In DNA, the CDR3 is TGCGCCAGCACCGGCCTAGCGGGGCAAGAGACCCAGTACTTC. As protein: CASTGLAGQETQYF. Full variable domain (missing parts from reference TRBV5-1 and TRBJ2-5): KAGVTQTPRYLIKTRGQQVTLSCSPISGHRSVSWYQQTPGQGLQFLFEYFSETQRNKGNFPGRFSGRQFSNSRSEMNVSTLELGDSALYLCASTGLAGQETQYFGPGTRLLVL.

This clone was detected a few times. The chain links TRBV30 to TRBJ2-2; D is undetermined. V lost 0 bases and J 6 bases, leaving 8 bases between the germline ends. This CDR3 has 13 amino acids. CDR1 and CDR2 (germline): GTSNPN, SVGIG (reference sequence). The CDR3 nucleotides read TGTGCCTGGAGTGTACTTTCCCCCGGGGAGCTGTTTTTT. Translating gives CAWSVLSPGELFF.

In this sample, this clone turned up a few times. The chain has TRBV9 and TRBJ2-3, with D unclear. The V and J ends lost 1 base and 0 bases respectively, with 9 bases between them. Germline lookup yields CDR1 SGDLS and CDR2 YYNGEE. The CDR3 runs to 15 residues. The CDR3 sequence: CASSVLVSSTDTQYF. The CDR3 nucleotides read TGTGCCAGCAGCGTACTAGTTTCTAGCACAGATACGCAGTATTTT.

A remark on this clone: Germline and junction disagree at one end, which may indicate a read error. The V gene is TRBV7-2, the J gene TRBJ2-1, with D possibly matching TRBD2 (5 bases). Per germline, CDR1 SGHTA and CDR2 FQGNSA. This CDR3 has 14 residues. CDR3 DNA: TGTGCCAGCAGGTTAGCGACTGGCTTCGGTGAGCAGTTCTTC. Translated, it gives CASRLATGFGEQFF.

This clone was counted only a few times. The CDR3 DNA sequence: TGCGCCAGCAGAAAAATAGCGGGGGCCTCCTACAATGAGCAGTTCTTC. It is translated as CASRKIAGASYNEQFF. V gene TRBV5-1 combines with J gene TRBJ2-1, with TRBD2 identical over 9 bases. The V gene end was trimmed by 5 bases and the J gene end by 0 bases; junction bases not matched to a gene: 6. Germline CDR1 and CDR2: SGHRS and YFSETQ. The CDR3 consists of 16 residues.

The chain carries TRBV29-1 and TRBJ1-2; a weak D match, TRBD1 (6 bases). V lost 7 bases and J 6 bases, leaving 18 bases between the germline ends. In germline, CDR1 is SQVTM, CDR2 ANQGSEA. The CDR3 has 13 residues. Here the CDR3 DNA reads TGCAGCGCAAACCCACAGGGTTTCCATGGCTACACCTTC. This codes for CSANPQGFHGYTF.

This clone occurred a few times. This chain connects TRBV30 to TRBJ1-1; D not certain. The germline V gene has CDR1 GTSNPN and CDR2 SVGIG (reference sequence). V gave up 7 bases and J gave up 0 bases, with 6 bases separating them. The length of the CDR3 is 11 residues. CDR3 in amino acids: CASDMNTEAFF. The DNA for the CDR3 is TGTGCCTCCGATATGAACACTGAAGCTTTCTTT.

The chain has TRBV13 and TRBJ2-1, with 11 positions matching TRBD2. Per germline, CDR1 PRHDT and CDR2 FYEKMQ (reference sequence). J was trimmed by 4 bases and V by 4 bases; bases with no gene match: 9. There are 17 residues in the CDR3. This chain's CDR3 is CASSSPLSGRDYNEQFF. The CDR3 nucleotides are TGTGCCAGCAGCTCCCCCCTTAGCGGGAGGGATTACAATGAGCAGTTCTTC. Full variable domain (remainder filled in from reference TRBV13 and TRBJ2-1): AAGVIQSPRHLIKEKRETATLKCYPIPRHDTVYWYQQGPGQDPQFLISFYEKMQSDKGSIPDRFSAQQFSDYHSELNMSSLELGDSALYFCASSSPLSGRDYNEQFFGPGTRLTVL.

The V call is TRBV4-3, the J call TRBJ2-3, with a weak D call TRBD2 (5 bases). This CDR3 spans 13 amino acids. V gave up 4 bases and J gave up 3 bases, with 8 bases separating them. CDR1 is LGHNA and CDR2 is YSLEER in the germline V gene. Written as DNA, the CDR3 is TGCGCCAGCAGCCCCCGGGGAACAGATACGCAGTATTTT. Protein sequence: CASSPRGTDTQYF.

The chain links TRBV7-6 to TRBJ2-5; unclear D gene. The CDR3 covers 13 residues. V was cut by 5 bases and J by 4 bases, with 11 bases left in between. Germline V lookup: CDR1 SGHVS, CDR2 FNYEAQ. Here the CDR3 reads CASSLSPRETQYF. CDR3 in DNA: TGTGCCAGCAGCCTCTCCCCACGAGAGACCCAGTACTTC.

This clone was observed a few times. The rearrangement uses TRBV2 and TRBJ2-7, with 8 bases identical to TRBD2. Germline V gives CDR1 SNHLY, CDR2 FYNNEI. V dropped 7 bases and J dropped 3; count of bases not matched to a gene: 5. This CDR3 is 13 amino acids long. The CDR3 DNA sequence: TGTGCCAGCATCTCAGCGGGAGACTACGAGCAGTACGTC. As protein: CASISAGDYEQYV.

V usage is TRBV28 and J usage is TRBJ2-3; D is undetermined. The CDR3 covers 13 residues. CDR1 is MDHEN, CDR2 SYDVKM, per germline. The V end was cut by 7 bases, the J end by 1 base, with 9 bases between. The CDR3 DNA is TGTGCCAGCATCAGAACTGGCACAGATACGCAGTATTTT. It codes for CASIRTGTDTQYF.

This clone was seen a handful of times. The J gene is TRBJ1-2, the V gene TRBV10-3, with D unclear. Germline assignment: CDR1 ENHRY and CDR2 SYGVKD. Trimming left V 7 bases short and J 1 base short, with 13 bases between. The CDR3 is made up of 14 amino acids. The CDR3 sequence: CAINWAGDNYGYTF. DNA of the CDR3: TGTGCCATCAACTGGGCGGGAGATAACTATGGCTACACCTTC.

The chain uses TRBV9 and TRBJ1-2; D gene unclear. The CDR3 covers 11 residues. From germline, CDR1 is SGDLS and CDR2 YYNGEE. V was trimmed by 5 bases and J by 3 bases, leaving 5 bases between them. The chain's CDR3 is CASRRDYGYTF. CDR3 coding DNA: TGTGCCAGCAGAAGAGACTATGGCTACACCTTC.

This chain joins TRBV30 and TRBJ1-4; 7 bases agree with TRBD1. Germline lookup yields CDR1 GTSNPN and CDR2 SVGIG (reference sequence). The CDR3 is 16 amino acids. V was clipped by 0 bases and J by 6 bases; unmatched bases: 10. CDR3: CAWSVSLWQGDEKLFF. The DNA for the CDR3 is TGTGCCTGGAGTGTAAGCTTGTGGCAGGGGGATGAAAAACTGTTTTTT.

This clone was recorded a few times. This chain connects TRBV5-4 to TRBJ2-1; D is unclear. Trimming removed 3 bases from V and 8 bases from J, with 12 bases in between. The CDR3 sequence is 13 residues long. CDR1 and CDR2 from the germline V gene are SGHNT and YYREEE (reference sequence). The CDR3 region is CASSSGRRHEQFF. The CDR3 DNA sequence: TGTGCCAGCAGCTCGGGTCGAAGGCATGAGCAGTTCTTC.

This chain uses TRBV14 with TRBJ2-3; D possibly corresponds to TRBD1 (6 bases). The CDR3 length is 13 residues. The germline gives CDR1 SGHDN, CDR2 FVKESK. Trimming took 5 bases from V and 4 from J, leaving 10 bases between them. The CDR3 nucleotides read TGTGCCAGCAGCACCAGGGGCCCAGATACGCAGTATTTT. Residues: CASSTRGPDTQYF.

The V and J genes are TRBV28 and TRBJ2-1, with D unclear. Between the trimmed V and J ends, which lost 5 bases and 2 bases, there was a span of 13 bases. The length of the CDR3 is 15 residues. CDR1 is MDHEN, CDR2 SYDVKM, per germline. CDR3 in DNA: TGTGCCAGCAGTCCTCCCATGAACCCCTACAATGAGCAGTTCTTC. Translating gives CASSPPMNPYNEQFF. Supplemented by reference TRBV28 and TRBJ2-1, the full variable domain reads DVKVTQSSRYLVKRTGEKVFLECVQDMDHENMFWYRQDPGLGLRLIYFSYDVKMKEKGDIPEGYSVSREKKERFSLILESASTNQTSMYLCASSPPMNPYNEQFFGPGTRLTVL.

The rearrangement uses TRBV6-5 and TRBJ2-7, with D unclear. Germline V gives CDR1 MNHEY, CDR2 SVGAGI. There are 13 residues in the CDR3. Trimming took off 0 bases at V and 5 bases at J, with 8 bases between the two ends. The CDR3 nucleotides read TGTGCCAGCAGTTACTCAGGGTCCAACGAGCAGTACGTC. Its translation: CASSYSGSNEQYV.

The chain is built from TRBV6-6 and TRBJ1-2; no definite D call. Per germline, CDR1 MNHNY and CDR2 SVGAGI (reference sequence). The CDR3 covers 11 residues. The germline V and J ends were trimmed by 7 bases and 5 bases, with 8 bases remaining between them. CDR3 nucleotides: TGTGCCAGCAACGAATTATATGGCTACACCTTC. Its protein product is CASNELYGYTF.

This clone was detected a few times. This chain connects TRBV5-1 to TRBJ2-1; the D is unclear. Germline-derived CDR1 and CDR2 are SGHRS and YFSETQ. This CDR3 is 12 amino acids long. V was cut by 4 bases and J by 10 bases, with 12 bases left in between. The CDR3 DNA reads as TGCGCCAGCAGCGTCGACCTGCTAGAGCAGTTCTTC. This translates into CASSVDLLEQFF. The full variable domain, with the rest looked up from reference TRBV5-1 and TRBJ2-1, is KAGVTQTPRYLIKTRGQQVTLSCSPISGHRSVSWYQQTPGQGLQFLFEYFSETQRNKGNFPGRFSGRQFSNSRSEMNVSTLELGDSALYLCASSVDLLEQFFGPGTRLTVL.

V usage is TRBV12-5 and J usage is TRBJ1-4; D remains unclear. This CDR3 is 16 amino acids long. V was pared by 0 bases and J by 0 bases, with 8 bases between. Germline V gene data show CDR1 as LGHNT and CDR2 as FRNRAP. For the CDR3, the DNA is TGTGCTAGTGGTTTGGTATCGGGAGCAACTAATGAAAAACTGTTTTTT. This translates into CASGLVSGATNEKLFF.